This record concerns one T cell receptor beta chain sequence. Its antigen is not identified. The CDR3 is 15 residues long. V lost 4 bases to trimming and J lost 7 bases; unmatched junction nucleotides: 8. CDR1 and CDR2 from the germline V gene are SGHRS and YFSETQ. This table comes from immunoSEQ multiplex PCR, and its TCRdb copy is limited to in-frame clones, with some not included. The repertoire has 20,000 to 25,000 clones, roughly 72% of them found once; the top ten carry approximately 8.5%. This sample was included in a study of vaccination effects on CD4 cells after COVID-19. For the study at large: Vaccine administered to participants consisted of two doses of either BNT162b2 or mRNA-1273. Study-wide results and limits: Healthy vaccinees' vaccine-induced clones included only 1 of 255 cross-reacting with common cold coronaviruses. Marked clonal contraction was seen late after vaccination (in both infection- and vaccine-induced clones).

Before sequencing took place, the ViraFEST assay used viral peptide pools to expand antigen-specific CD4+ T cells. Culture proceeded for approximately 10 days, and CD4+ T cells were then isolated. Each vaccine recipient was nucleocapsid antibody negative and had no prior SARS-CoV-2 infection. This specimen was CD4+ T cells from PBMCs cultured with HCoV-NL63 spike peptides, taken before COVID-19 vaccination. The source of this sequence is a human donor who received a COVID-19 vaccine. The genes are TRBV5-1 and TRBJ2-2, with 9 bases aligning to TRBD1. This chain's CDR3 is CASSEDRGFVGELFF. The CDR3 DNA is TGCGCCAGCAGCGAGGACAGGGGTTTCGTCGGGGAGCTGTTTTTT.